These T cell receptor beta chains were read from a single sample in a study of response to subunit inactivated influenza vaccine. Each CDR3 protein gets one entry after TCRdb re-called the RT-PCR reads with MiXCR. The sample includes hundreds of thousands of distinct CDR3 sequences, about 25% seen only once; the top ten take 1.5% to 2%. The sample consisted of CD4+ T cells sorted from PBMCs, taken more than 4 days after vaccination. The receptor source for this set is a man aged 50 or older who received an inactivated influenza vaccine. The CDR3 runs from the conserved cysteine through the conserved F or W. A D gene is named only where the DNA matches it firmly. Size is omitted from some rows. Given values are once, few, many or a class for expanded clones.

>NA|TRBJ2-2|TRBD1|TRBV3-1
CATGTGDTGELFF
TGTGCCACCGGGACAGGGGACACCGGGGAGCTGTTTTTT
>NA|TRBJ2-5|NA|TRBV5-1
CASSLAVEGETQYF
TGCGCCAGCAGCTTGGCCGTCGAAGGAGAGACCCAGTACTTC
>NA|TRBJ2-3|NA|TRBV11-2
CASSLVFFRESTDTQYF
TGTGCCAGCAGCTTAGTTTTCTTTAGGGAAAGCACAGATACGCAGTATTTT
>few|TRBJ2-2|NA|TRBV7-2
CASSSSGSGTGELFF
TGTGCCAGCAGCTCCTCGGGCAGCGGGACCGGGGAGCTGTTTTTT
>once|TRBJ2-1|NA|TRBV7-3
CANYTRDSTGNEQFF
TGTGCCAACTACACTAGGGACTCCACAGGTAATGAGCAGTTCTTC
>NA|TRBJ1-4|NA|TRBV12-3/TRBV12-4
CALSLVRGRGRLRNEKLFF
TGTGCCCTCAGTTTAGTCCGGGGCAGGGGCAGGTTACGGAACGAAAAACTGTTTTTT
>NA|TRBJ1-2|NA|TRBV3-1
CASSQTSGSGYTF
TGTGCCAGCAGCCAAACATCGGGGTCTGGCTACACCTTC
>NA|TRBJ1-4|NA|TRBV20-1
CSARIGGPELFF
TGCAGTGCCAGAATAGGCGGTCCGGAACTGTTTTTT
>NA|TRBJ2-1|TRBD1|TRBV11-2
CASRRQGAAYNEQFF
TGTGCCAGCAGACGACAGGGAGCGGCCTACAATGAGCAGTTCTTC
>few|TRBJ1-6|NA|TRBV12-3/TRBV12-4
CASTMGQSESPLHF
TGTGCCAGCACTATGGGACAATCCGAGTCACCCCTCCACTTT
>NA|TRBJ2-7|TRBD1|TRBV15
CATSRPGQGPSEQYF
TGTGCCACCAGCAGACCGGGACAGGGGCCGAGCGAGCAGTACTTC
>NA|TRBJ2-5|NA|TRBV6-2/TRBV6-3
CALSGDQYQETQYF
TGTGCCCTAAGTGGAGACCAGTACCAAGAGACCCAGTACTTC
>NA|TRBJ2-5|NA|TRBV9
CASSVAALGGLETQYF
TGTGCCAGCAGCGTAGCCGCATTGGGGGGCTTGGAGACCCAGTACTTC
>few|TRBJ2-3|NA|TRBV5-6
CASSPRTGATDTQYF
TGTGCCAGCAGCCCTAGGACTGGGGCCACAGATACGCAGTATTTT
>NA|TRBJ2-2|NA|TRBV20-1
CSASTRENTGELFF
TGCAGTGCTAGTACACGGGAGAACACCGGGGAGCTGTTTTTT
>NA|TRBJ2-5|NA|TRBV20-1
CSAREERYQETQYF
TGCAGTGCTAGAGAGGAGCGCTACCAAGAGACCCAGTACTTC
>NA|TRBJ2-3|NA|TRBV27
CASSPRDRRTDTQYF
TGTGCCAGCAGTCCGCGGGACCGCCGCACAGATACGCAGTATTTT
>many|TRBJ2-7|NA|TRBV24-1
CATSSTRAPTHGTVVGEQYF
TGTGCCACCAGTTCCACGCGGGCCCCAACTCATGGGACGGTCGTCGGCGAGCAGTACTTC
>NA|TRBJ2-7|NA|TRBV5-1
CASSIDSYSYEQYF
TGCGCCAGCAGCATAGACAGCTACTCTTACGAGCAGTACTTC
>few|TRBJ2-3|NA|TRBV6-4
CASTSTPGLQVQYF
TGTGCCAGCACCTCAACGCCGGGACTTCAAGTTCAGTATTTT
>NA|TRBJ2-1|TRBD2|TRBV4-2
CASSQEWTSGYNEQFF
TGTGCCAGCAGCCAAGAGTGGACTAGCGGGTACAATGAGCAGTTCTTC
>few|TRBJ1-1|NA|TRBV24-1
CATSAAGGTEAFF
TGTGCCACCAGTGCGGCGGGAGGGACTGAAGCTTTCTTT
>NA|TRBJ2-1|TRBD1|TRBV15
CATSSTQGINEQFF
TGTGCCACCAGCAGTACACAGGGGATCAATGAGCAGTTCTTC
>many|TRBJ2-5|NA|TRBV7-2
CASGHLETQYF
TGTGCCAGTGGACACCTGGAGACCCAGTACTTC
>NA|TRBJ2-2|TRBD2|TRBV11-2
CASSFWRGLAGNTGELFF
TGTGCCAGCAGCTTCTGGCGGGGGTTAGCGGGGAACACCGGGGAGCTGTTTTTT
>few|TRBJ1-1|NA|TRBV14
CASSQVIWRRAFF
TGTGCCAGCAGCCAAGTTATTTGGCGGAGGGCTTTCTTT
>NA|TRBJ2-7|NA|TRBV3-1
CASSQAGPVVVREQYF
TGTGCCAGCAGCCAAGCTGGACCTGTAGTTGTGAGGGAGCAGTACTTC
>NA|TRBJ1-3|TRBD1|TRBV5-1
CASSFSGTGNTIYF
TGCGCCAGCAGCTTCTCAGGGACAGGAAACACCATATATTTC
>NA|TRBJ1-4|NA|TRBV15
CATSRGLQGVTEKLFF
TGTGCCACCAGCAGAGGACTACAGGGAGTGACTGAAAAACTGTTTTTT
>NA|TRBJ1-4|NA|TRBV4-3
CASSQDMKPNEKLFF
TGCGCCAGCAGCCAAGATATGAAGCCTAATGAAAAACTGTTTTTT
>few|TRBJ2-3|NA|TRBV7-9
CASRPAGSTDTQYF
TGTGCCAGCAGGCCTGCGGGGAGCACAGATACGCAGTATTTT
>few|TRBJ2-1|NA|TRBV11-2
CASSSPPLANEQFF
TGTGCCAGCAGCTCCCCTCCCCTAGCAAATGAGCAGTTCTTC
>NA|TRBJ2-7|NA|TRBV18
CASSIGRENYEQYF
TGTGCCAGCTCCATCGGAAGGGAGAATTACGAGCAGTACTTC
>NA|TRBJ2-3|NA|TRBV4-3
CASSQDAAVSTDTQYF
TGCGCCAGCAGCCAAGATGCCGCGGTGAGCACAGATACGCAGTATTTT
>NA|TRBJ2-5|TRBD2|TRBV9
CASSNGGTSKETQYF
TGTGCCAGCAGCAACGGGGGGACGTCAAAAGAGACCCAGTACTTC
>NA|TRBJ2-7|TRBD1|TRBV19
CASSISGTGNYEQYF
TGTGCCAGTAGTATTTCCGGGACAGGTAACTACGAGCAGTACTTC
>few|TRBJ1-1|TRBD1|TRBV3-1
CASSRQGERRGAFF
TGTGCCAGCAGCCGACAGGGGGAGCGGCGGGGAGCTTTCTTT
>many|TRBJ2-5|NA|TRBV10-2
CASSTGTQETQYF
TGCGCCAGCAGCACAGGGACGCAAGAGACCCAGTACTTC
>few|TRBJ2-3|TRBD1|TRBV20-1
CSAKRLPGTGWDTQYF
TGCAGTGCCAAGCGATTACCCGGGACAGGGTGGGATACGCAGTATTTT
>NA|TRBJ2-1|NA|TRBV5-1
CASSEGHRDNEQFF
TGCGCCAGCAGCGAGGGACACCGGGACAATGAGCAGTTCTTC
>NA|TRBJ1-4|NA|TRBV7-2
CASTRQPGEKLFF
TGTGCCAGCACCAGACAGCCTGGGGAAAAACTGTTTTTT
>many|TRBJ2-7|NA|TRBV12-3/TRBV12-4
CASSLTPYEQYF
TGTGCCAGCAGCTTAACCCCTTACGAGCAGTACTTC
>few|TRBJ2-3|TRBD2|TRBV29-1
CSVEEGGRAMHTQYF
TGCAGCGTTGAAGAGGGCGGGAGGGCCATGCATACGCAGTATTTT
>NA|TRBJ2-7|NA|TRBV20-1
CSARGTWILGDEQYF
TGCAGTGCTAGAGGGACGTGGATCTTGGGTGACGAGCAGTACTTC
>NA|TRBJ2-6|NA|TRBV20-1
CSAFRGGANVLTF
TGCAGTGCCTTTAGAGGTGGGGCCAACGTCCTGACTTTC
>many|TRBJ2-3|TRBD2|TRBV7-2
CASSLAASGSTDTQYF
TGTGCCAGCAGCTTAGCCGCTAGCGGGAGCACAGATACGCAGTATTTT